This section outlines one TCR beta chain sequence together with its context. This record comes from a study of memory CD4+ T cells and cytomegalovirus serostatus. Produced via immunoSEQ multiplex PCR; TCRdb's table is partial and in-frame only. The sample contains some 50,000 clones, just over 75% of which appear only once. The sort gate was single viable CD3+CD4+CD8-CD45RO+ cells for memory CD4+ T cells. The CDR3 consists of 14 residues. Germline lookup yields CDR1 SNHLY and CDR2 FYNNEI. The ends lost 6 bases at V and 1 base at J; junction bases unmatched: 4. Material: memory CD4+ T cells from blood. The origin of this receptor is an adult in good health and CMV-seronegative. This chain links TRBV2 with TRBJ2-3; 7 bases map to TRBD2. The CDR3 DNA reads TGTGCCAGCAGAGCGGGATTGGGCACAGATACGCAGTATTTT. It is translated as CASRAGLGTDTQYF.